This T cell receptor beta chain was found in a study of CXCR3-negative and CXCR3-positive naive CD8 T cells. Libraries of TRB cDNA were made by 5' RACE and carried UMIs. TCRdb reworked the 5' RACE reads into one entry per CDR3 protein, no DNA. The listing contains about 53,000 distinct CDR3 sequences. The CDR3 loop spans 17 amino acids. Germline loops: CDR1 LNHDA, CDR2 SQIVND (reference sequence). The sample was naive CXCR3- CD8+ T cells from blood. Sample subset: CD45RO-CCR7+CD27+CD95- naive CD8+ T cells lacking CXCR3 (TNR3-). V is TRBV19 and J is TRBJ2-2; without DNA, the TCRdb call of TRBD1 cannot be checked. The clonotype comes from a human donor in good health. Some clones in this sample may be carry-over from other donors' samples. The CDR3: CASTPLTGDRGTGELFF.